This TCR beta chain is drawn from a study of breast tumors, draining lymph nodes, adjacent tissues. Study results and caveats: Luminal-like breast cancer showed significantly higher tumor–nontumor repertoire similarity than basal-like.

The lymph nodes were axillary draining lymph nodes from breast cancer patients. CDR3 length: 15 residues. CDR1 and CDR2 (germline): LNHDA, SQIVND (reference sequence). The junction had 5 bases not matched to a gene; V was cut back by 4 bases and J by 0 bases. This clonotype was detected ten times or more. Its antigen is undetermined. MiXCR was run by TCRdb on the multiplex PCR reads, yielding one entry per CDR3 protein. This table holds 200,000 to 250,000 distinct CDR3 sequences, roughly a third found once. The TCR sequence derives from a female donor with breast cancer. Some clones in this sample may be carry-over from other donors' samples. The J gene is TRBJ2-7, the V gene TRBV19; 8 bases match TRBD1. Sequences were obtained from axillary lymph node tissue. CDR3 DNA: TGTGCCAGTAGTACGGGACAGGATAGCTCCTACGAGCAGTACTTC. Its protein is CASSTGQDSSYEQYF.